The clone carrying this T cell receptor beta chain was detected once. What it recognizes is unknown. The CDR3 has 14 amino acids. From germline, CDR1 is SQVTM and CDR2 ANQGSEA. Trimming at V came to 4 bases and at J to 3 bases, leaving 4 bases not matched to a gene. Libraries for TCR beta were made by quantitative 5'-RACE with molecular barcodes. TCRdb used MiXCR to reprocess the 5' RACE reads, holding one entry per CDR3 protein. Of more than 650,000 distinct CDR3 sequences listed, roughly 10% are singletons. The sample comes from a study of CD8 T cells in ankylosing spondylitis. Study-wide results and caveats: Reportedly, disease-linked clones are significantly enriched in ankylosing spondylitis patients' matched synovial fluid. Disease-linked clones bore a CD8+ phenotype, appearing relatively rarely in peripheral blood. In the blood and synovial fluid of reactive arthritis, some motif variants had been previously reported. A TCR beta motif of fewer than 10 highly homologous variants seemed to mark ankylosing spondylitis blood.

The sequenced sample consisted of blood, either unsorted or a sorted T cell fraction (not recorded which). The rearrangement uses TRBV29-1 and TRBJ1-2; 11 bases map to TRBD1. The source of this sequence is a male donor with ankylosing spondylitis. The DNA for the CDR3 is TGCAGCGTTGTGGCGGGACAGGGGGACTATGGCTACACCTTC. It specifies CSVVAGQGDYGYTF.